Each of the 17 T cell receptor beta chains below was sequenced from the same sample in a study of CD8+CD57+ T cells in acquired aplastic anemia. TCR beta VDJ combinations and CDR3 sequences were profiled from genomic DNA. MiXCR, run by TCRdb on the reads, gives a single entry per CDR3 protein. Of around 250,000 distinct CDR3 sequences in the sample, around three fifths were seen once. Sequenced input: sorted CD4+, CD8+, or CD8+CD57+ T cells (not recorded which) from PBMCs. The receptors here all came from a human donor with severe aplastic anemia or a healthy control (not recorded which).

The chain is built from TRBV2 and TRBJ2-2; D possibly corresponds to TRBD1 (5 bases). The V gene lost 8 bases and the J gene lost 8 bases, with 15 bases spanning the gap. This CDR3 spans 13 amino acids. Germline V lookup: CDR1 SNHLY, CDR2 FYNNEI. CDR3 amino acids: CASAQGFAGELFF. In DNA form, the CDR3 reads TGTGCCAGCGCGCAGGGATTTGCTGGGGAGCTGTTTTTT. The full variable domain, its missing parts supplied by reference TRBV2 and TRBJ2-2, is EPEVTQTPSHQVTQMGQEVILRCVPISNHLYFYWYRQILGQKVEFLVSFYNNEISEKSEIFDDQFSVERPDGSNFTLKIRSTKLEDSAMYFCASAQGFAGELFFGEGSRLTVL.

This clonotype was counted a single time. The CDR3 reads CASSPIQGLQYF. CDR3 nucleotides: TGTGCCAGCAGCCCTATTCAGGGTCTTCAGTACTTC. V usage is TRBV7-9 and J usage is TRBJ2-7; D is possibly TRBD1 (5 bases). The V gene lost 5 bases and the J gene lost 10 bases, with 15 bases spanning the gap. The CDR3 spans 12 residues. From germline, CDR1 is SEHNR and CDR2 FQNEAQ (reference sequence).

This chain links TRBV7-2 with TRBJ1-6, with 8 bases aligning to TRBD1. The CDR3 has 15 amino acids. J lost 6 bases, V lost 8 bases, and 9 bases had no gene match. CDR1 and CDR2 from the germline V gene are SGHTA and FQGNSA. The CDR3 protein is CASRRTGLVNSPLHF. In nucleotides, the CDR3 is TGTGCCAGCCGCAGGACAGGGCTAGTTAATTCACCCCTCCACTTT.

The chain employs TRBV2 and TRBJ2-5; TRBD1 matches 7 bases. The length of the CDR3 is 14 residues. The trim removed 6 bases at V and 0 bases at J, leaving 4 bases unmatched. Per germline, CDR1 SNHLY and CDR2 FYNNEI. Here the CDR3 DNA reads TGTGCCAGCAGGGAGACAGGGAACCAAGAGACCCAGTACTTC. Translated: CASRETGNQETQYF.

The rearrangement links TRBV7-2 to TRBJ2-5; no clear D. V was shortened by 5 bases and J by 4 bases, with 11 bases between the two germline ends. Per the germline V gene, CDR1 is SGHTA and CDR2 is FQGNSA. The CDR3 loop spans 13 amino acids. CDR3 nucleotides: TGTGCCAGCAGCCACCCTGTCGGAGAGACCCAGTACTTC. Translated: CASSHPVGETQYF.

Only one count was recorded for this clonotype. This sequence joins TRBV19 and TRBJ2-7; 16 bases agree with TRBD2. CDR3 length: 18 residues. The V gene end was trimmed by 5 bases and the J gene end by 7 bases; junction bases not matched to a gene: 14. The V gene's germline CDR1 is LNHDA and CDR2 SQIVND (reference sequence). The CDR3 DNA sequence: TGTGCCAGTAGTCCGCGGGGACTAGCGGGGGGGCTTACCGGGGAGCAGTACTTC. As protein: CASSPRGLAGGLTGEQYF.

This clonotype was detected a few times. CDR3 sequence: CASSQGGGVTEAFF. CDR3 coding DNA: TGTGCCAGCAGCCAAGGGGGCGGGGTTACTGAAGCTTTCTTT. The chain employs TRBV14 and TRBJ1-1, with D perhaps TRBD1 (5 bases). CDR3 length: 14 amino acids. With 1 base removed from V and 5 bases from J, the gap between germline ends came to 11 bases. The germline V gene encodes CDR1 SGHDN and CDR2 FVKESK.

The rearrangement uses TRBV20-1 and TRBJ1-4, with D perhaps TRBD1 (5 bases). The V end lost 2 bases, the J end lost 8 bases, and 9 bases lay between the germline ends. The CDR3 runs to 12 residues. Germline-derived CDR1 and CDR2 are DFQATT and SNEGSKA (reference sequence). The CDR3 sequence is CSARQQGEKLFF. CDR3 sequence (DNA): TGCAGTGCTAGACAGCAGGGCGAAAAACTGTTTTTT.

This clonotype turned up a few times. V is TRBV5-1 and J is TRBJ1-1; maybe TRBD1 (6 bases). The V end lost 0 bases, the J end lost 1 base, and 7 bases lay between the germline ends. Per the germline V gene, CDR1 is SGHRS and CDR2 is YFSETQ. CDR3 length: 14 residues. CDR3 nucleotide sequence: TGCGCCAGCAGCTTGGCCAGGGGGAACACTGAAGCTTTCTTT. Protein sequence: CASSLARGNTEAFF.

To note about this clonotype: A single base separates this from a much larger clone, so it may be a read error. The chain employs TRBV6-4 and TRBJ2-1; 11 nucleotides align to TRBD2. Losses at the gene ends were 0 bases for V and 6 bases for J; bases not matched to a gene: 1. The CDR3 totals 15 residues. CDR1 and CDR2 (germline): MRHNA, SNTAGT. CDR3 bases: TGTGCCAGCAGTGACTCTAGCGGGGGGGCCAATGAGCAGTTCTTC. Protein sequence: CASSDSSGGANEQFF.

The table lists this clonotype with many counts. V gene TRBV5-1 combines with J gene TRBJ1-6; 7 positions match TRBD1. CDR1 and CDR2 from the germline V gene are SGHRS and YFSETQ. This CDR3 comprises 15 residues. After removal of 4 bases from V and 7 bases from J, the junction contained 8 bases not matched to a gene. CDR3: CASSLQGIPNSPLHF. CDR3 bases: TGCGCCAGCAGCCTACAGGGGATACCAAATTCACCCCTCCACTTT.

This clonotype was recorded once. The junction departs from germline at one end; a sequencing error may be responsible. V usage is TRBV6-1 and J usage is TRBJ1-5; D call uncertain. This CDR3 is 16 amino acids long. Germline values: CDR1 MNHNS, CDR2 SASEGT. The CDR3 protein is CASSETYHGVGQPKHF. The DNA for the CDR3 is TGTGCCAGCAGTGAAACCTACCACGGGGTTGGTCAGCCCAAGCATTTT.

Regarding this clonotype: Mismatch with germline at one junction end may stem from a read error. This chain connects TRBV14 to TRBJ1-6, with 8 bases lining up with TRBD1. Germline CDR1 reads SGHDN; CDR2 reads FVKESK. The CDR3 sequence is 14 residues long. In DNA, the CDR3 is TGTGCCAACAGCCTGGGACAGGTCGGTTCACCCCTCCACTTT. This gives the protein CANSLGQVGSPLHF. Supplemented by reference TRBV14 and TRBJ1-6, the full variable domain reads EAGVTQFPSHSVIEKGQTVTLRCDPISGHDNLYWYRRVMGKEIKFLLHFVKESKQDESGMPNNRFLAERTGGTYSTLKVQPAELEDSGVYFCANSLGQVGSPLHFGNGTRLTVT.

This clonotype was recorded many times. The DNA of the CDR3 is TGTGCCAGCATCCCGAGGGGGGGACACGGACCTTTTCACTCTGGGGCCAACGTCCTGACTTTC. This gives the protein CASIPRGGHGPFHSGANVLTF. V gene TRBV7-9 combines with J gene TRBJ2-6, with D possibly TRBD2 on 7 matching bases. V lost 7 bases and J 0 bases, leaving 28 bases between the germline ends. The length of the CDR3 is 21 residues. CDR1 and CDR2 (germline): SEHNR, FQNEAQ (reference sequence).

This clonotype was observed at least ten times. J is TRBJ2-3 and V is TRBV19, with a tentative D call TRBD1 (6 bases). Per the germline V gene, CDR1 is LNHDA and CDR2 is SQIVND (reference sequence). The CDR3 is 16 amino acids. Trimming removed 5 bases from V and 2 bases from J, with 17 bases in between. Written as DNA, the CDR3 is TGTGCCAGTAGTGAACGTATAGGGGGTGACACAGATACGCAGTATTTT. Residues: CASSERIGGDTDTQYF. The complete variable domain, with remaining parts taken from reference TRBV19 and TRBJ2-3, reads DGGITQSPKYLFRKEGQNVTLSCEQNLNHDAMYWYRQDPGQGLRLIYYSQIVNDFQKGDIAEGYSVSREKKESFPLTVTSAQKNPTAFYLCASSERIGGDTDTQYFGPGTRLTVL.

CDR3 sequence (DNA): TGTGCCAGCAGCTTAGCCGAATCTGGGACCCAGTACTTC. Its translation is CASSLAESGTQYF. The chain couples TRBV7-9 to TRBJ2-5; no clear D gene. Between the trimmed V and J ends, which lost 0 bases and 7 bases, there was a span of 9 bases. This CDR3 spans 13 amino acids. In germline, CDR1 is SEHNR, CDR2 FQNEAQ (reference sequence).

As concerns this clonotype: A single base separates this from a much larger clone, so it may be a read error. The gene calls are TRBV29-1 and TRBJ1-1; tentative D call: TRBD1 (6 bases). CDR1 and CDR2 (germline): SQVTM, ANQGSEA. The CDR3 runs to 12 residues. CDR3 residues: CGANRVNTEAFF. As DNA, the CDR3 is TGCGGCGCGAACAGGGTGAACACTGAAGCTTTCTTT.